Reported below is one T cell receptor beta chain. This CDR3 region has 13 residues. The V end lost 0 bases, the J end lost 6 bases, and 9 bases lay between the germline ends. Germline assignment: CDR1 MNHEY and CDR2 SMNVEV (reference sequence). This specimen belongs to a study of blood T cell repertoires in COVID-19. Study processing details: The assay estimated nucleated cells by amplifying reference gene primers. Data came from immunoSEQ multiplex PCR; TCRdb stores just in-frame clones and leaves some out. The V and J calls and clone size are taken from that table; D and trimming were inferred from the DNA. The sample shows around 220,000 clones, around nine tenths of them seen only once.

Sequencing was carried out using peripheral blood. This rearrangement joins TRBV27 to TRBJ2-7; possibly TRBD2 for D (5 bases). This sequence originates from a man younger than 35 with active or convalescent COVID-19. The CDR3: CASSLSRGFEQYF. CDR3 DNA sequence: TGTGCCAGCAGTTTATCACGAGGGTTCGAGCAGTACTTC.